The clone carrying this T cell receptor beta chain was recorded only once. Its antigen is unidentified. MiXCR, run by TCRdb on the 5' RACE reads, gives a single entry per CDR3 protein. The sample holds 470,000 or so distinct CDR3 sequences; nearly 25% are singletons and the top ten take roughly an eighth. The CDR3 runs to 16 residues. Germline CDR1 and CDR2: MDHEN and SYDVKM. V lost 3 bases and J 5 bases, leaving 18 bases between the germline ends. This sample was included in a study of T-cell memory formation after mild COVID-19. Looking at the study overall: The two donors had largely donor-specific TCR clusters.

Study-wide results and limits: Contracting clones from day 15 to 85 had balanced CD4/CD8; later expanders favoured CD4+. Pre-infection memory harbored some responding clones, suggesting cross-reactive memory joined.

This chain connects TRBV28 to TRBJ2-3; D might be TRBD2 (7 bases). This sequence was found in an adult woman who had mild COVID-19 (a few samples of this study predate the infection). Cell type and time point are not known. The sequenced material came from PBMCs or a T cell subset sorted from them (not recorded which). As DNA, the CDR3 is TGTGCCAGCAGTTTCACCTGGGAGGGGGGAAGAGATACGCAGTATTTT. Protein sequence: CASSFTWEGGRDTQYF.